This T cell receptor beta chain was sequenced during a study of graft-versus-host responses after intestinal transplantation (dated by TCRdb to the early 2020s). In terms of the full investigation: The transplants that recipients received were multivisceral, liver-intestinal, or isolated intestinal. Every recipient was given anti-thymocyte globulin induction, then maintenance tacrolimus and steroids for 3 to 4 years. Graft-versus-host and host-versus-graft alloreactive T cell clones were tracked in the graft, circulation and bone marrow after intestinal transplantation using bulk TCR-beta CDR3 sequencing. To identify alloreactive clones, pre-transplant mixed lymphocyte reaction products were sequenced and then compared with unstimulated pre-transplant donor and recipient T cells. Of the 20 to 25 intestinal transplant recipients enrolled in the cohort, one of whom was a retransplant, a few patients without pretransplant specimens were excluded. A peak of at least 4% donor T cells among recipient peripheral blood mononuclear cells was the definition used for donor T cell macrochimerism. Rather than being sequenced by the commercial service, samples from three later patients were sequenced in-house on an Illumina MiSeq and processed with MiXCR. The study at large found these results: Early after transplant, declines in HvG clones were associated with peak levels of circulating GvH clones. Conclusions were limited by the relatively low number and heterogeneity of intestinal transplant patients. High GvH to HvG T cell clonal ratios were observed in the allografts of patients with donor T cell macrochimerism. GvH clones were detected in recipient bone marrow, and some appeared earlier in ileal mucosa or blood, consistent with an intestinal mucosal origin.

This specimen's time point label, interpreted: cells obtained before transplantation from donor or recipient. CD3+CD4+ and CD3+CD8+ populations were FACS-sorted from unstimulated pre-transplant donor and recipient cells taken from spleen or lymph nodes. On this clone itself: What antigen it recognizes has not been identified. Base qualities are not at hand, and no much larger clone is one base apart.

The library came from the immunoSEQ multiplex PCR assay. For most patients, genomic DNA was isolated using the Qiagen DNeasy Blood and Tissue Kit and was shipped frozen to Adaptive Biotechnologies for TCR sequencing. Adaptive Biotechnologies carried out high-throughput TCR-beta CDR3 sequencing of genomic DNA for most patients. The paper's processing steps were these. Adaptive's ImmunoSEQ software was the source of the TCR sequencing data for about 18 patients, while three other patients were processed with MiXCR and VDJtools. CD4 versus CD8 sorting errors were corrected by removing sequences found in both subsets at a frequency ratio below 5:1. Because the origin of CDR3 nucleotide sequences shared between donor and recipient could not be assigned, those sequences were removed. At least 2-fold expansion over unstimulated cells and a minimum CFSE-low frequency of 0.002% (template counts) or 0.001% (read counts) were required for clones to be classified as alloreactive. Clones were considered mappable if detected in sequenced pre-transplant spleen, lymph node, or MLR CFSE-low populations of the donor or recipient. The cumulative frequency of alloreactive clones was calculated as a percentage of all sequences, weighted by copy number. TCRdb took over this immuneACCESS table, retaining in-frame rearrangements with V and J assigned. Such tables are incomplete; in checked studies, under half of the missing clones stem from an unresolved V gene, and the remainder is unexplained. That table gives V, J and clone size, and the DNA gave D and trimming. This sample lists under 95,000 clones; around 89% were detected once. The ten largest clones represent approximately 0.28% of the sample.

The TCR originated in a human donor who was the organ donor for an intestinal transplant. The material was unstimulated CD4+ T cells sorted from spleen or lymph node cells, obtained before transplant.

The bases read TGTGCCAGCAGCGCTCACAGGGATTCACCCCTCCACTTT. It specifies CASSAHRDSPLHF. The rearrangement joined TRBV9 to TRBJ1-6; a weak D assignment points to TRBD1 (6 bases agree). From cysteine to phenylalanine, the CDR3 is 13 amino acids long. This entry keeps only the CDR3 DNA: 39 bases, framed from base 1. V loses 3 bases of germline sequence and J loses 8 bases, and the interval between the two ends is 9 bases. Looking up the germline V gene yields CDR1 SGDLS and CDR2 YYNGEE.